Sequencing of this T cell receptor (beta chain) was carried out in a study of shared clonotypes between healthy human individuals. Study information: For every donor, three CD4 naive, three CD4 memory, two CD8 naive and one CD8 memory plates were used.

Trimming left V 0 bases short and J 9 bases short, with 16 bases between. The CDR3 is made up of 15 amino acids. Germline V gene sequence: CDR1 MNHEY, CDR2 SVGAGI. The data were produced by immunoSEQ multiplex PCR, yet TCRdb's version contains in-frame clones alone and is incomplete. Seen here are about 980,000 clones, approximately 80% observed once, and the top ten hold nearly 1.5%. V and J are TRBV6-5 and TRBJ2-3; perhaps TRBD1 as D (6 bases). The sequence was collected from a man aged 18 to 30 in good health. Specimen: memory CD4+ T cells sorted from blood. The subset: CD45RA-negative fraction. CDR3: CASSYSGGFSETQYF. The DNA of the CDR3 is TGTGCCAGCAGTTACTCAGGGGGATTCAGTGAAACGCAGTATTTT.